Included here is one T cell receptor (beta chain) sequence, with context. The data belong to a study of blood T cell repertoires in COVID-19. The overall study: Some COVID-19 samples were acute and others convalescent; all came from the United States, Italy and Spain.

Trimming stripped 4 bases from V and 11 bases from J, with 19 bases between. Per the germline V gene, CDR1 is SGHTS and CDR2 is YDEGEE. This CDR3 has 14 amino acids. The table came from immunoSEQ multiplex PCR; TCRdb's copy has only in-frame clones and leaves some out. In the table there are about 340,000 clones, about 90% of which are singletons. This sequence joins TRBV5-8 and TRBJ1-5, with a weak D call TRBD1 (6 bases). The sequence derives from a woman between 18 and 29 years old who had recovered from COVID-19. The sample was peripheral blood. The CDR3 DNA reads as TGTGCCAGCAGCCATATAGGGGGTCAAGGAGCCCAGCATTTT. Amino acid sequence: CASSHIGGQGAQHF.